The 27 T cell receptor beta chains below all came from one sample that was sequenced in a study of blood T cell repertoires in COVID-19. The data were produced by immunoSEQ multiplex PCR, yet TCRdb's version contains in-frame clones alone and is incomplete. The data show around 25,000 clones, with 85% to 90% seen just once and more than 1.5% held by the top ten. Sequenced sample: peripheral blood. The receptors were sampled from a woman in her sixties or seventies with active COVID-19.

The V call is TRBV7-9, the J call TRBJ1-1; the D is unclear. Trimming took off 0 bases at V and 10 bases at J, with 18 bases between the two ends. The CDR3 consists of 15 residues. Germline CDR1 SEHNR, CDR2 FQNEAQ (reference sequence). The CDR3 sequence is CASSLAGGEVRGAFF. The CDR3, as DNA: TGTGCCAGCAGCTTAGCGGGCGGGGAGGTTCGGGGAGCTTTCTTT. Full variable domain (outside the CDR3, taken from reference TRBV7-9 and TRBJ1-1): DTGVSQNPRHKITKRGQNVTFRCDPISEHNRLYWYRQTLGQGPEFLTYFQNEAQLEKSRLLSDRFSAERPKGSFSTLEIQRTEQGDSAMYLCASSLAGGEVRGAFFGQGTRLTVV.

This clone was detected only once. This chain connects TRBV12-3 or TRBV12-4 to TRBJ2-1, with D maybe TRBD2 (6 bases). The CDR3 totals 13 residues. Trimming shortened V by 2 bases and J by 5 bases, and 7 bases separated the two germline ends. The DNA of the CDR3 is TGTGCCAGCAGTTTAATAGCGGACAATGAGCAGTTCTTC. Protein: CASSLIADNEQFF.

The V gene is TRBV29-1, the J gene TRBJ1-5; TRBD1 is a possible D gene (5 bases). The V end lost 4 bases, the J end lost 0 bases, and 10 bases lay between the germline ends. Germline CDR1 reads SQVTM; CDR2 reads ANQGSEA. The CDR3 runs 14 residues. The CDR3 loop is CSVGEGDSNQPQHF. CDR3 in DNA: TGCAGCGTTGGGGAAGGGGATAGCAATCAGCCCCAGCATTTT. Full variable domain (missing parts from reference TRBV29-1 and TRBJ1-5): SAVISQKPSRDICQRGTSLTIQCQVDSQVTMMFWYRQQPGQSLTLIATANQGSEATYESGFVIDKFPISRPNLTFSTLTVSNMSPEDSSIYLCSVGEGDSNQPQHFGDGTRLSIL.

The CDR3 DNA follows: TGTGCCAGCTCACCTGACAGTGGGGGCCAGCCCCAGCATTTT. Its translation: CASSPDSGGQPQHF. J is TRBJ1-5 and V is TRBV18, with TRBD1 as a possible D gene (6 bases). Germline CDR1 and CDR2: KGHSH and LQKENI. This CDR3 comprises 14 residues. V was clipped by 3 bases and J by 7 bases, with 13 bases between them.

This chain connects TRBV6-2 or TRBV6-3 to TRBJ1-5; D perhaps matches TRBD1 (6 bases). This CDR3 region has 14 residues. Germline lookup yields CDR1 MNHEY and CDR2 SVGEGT. Trimming left V 6 bases short and J 3 bases short, with 12 bases between. CDR3 residues: CASSPGQINQPQHF. In nucleotides, the CDR3 is TGTGCCAGCAGCCCCGGACAGATCAATCAGCCCCAGCATTTT.

This chain uses TRBV19 with TRBJ1-1, with D uncertain. The CDR3 is 13 amino acids. V was pared by 5 bases and J by 3 bases, with 10 bases between. Germline loops: CDR1 LNHDA, CDR2 SQIVND (reference sequence). CDR3 loop: CASSSNSHTEAFF. CDR3 sequence (DNA): TGTGCCAGTAGTTCTAACTCGCACACTGAAGCTTTCTTT.

V usage is TRBV6-1 and J usage is TRBJ2-6; TRBD1 might be the D (6 bases). V was clipped by 4 bases and J by 4 bases, with 14 bases between them. The CDR3 runs to 16 residues. CDR1 is MNHNS, CDR2 SASEGT, per germline. The CDR3 nucleotides are TGTGCCAGCAGTGCCAACAGGGAACGGGGGGCCAACGTCCTGACTTTC. Amino acids: CASSANRERGANVLTF.

This chain links TRBV3-1 (or the pseudogene TRBV3-2) with TRBJ2-3; D ambiguous. The CDR3 extends over 15 amino acids. Germline loops: CDR1 LGHDT, CDR2 YNNKEL (reference sequence). The V gene lost 4 bases and the J gene lost 2 bases, with 13 bases spanning the gap. In DNA, the CDR3 is TGTGCCAGCAGCCCCCGCTGGCGGTCCACAGATACGCAGTATTTT. Translating it yields CASSPRWRSTDTQYF.

The CDR3 region is CASRHPQGAADTQYF. The DNA for the CDR3 is TGTGCCAGCAGACACCCACAGGGGGCGGCAGATACGCAGTATTTT. The gene calls are TRBV28 and TRBJ2-3; 9 nucleotides align to TRBD1. V was clipped by 6 bases and J by 4 bases; unmatched bases: 8. The CDR3 totals 15 residues. Germline lookup yields CDR1 MDHEN and CDR2 SYDVKM. Together with reference TRBV28 and TRBJ2-3, the CDR3 gives the full variable domain: DVKVTQSSRYLVKRTGEKVFLECVQDMDHENMFWYRQDPGLGLRLIYFSYDVKMKEKGDIPEGYSVSREKKERFSLILESASTNQTSMYLCASRHPQGAADTQYFGPGTRLTVL.

This sequence joins TRBV5-1 and TRBJ2-1; the D gene is possibly TRBD2 (5 bases). Trimming stripped 3 bases from V and 0 bases from J, with 7 bases between. Germline V gene lookup returns CDR1 SGHRS and CDR2 YFSETQ. There are 14 residues in the CDR3. The CDR3 sequence: CASSSAGSYNEQFF. The CDR3 DNA reads as TGCGCCAGCAGCTCGGCGGGCTCCTACAATGAGCAGTTCTTC.

This chain joins TRBV14 and TRBJ1-2, with TRBD1 matching 7 bases. This CDR3 is built from 14 residues. Per germline, CDR1 SGHDN and CDR2 FVKESK. V shed 4 bases and J 3 bases; nucleotides not matched to a gene: 5. CDR3 protein: CASSPPGQHYGYTF. The CDR3 DNA sequence: TGTGCCAGCAGCCCCCCGGGACAGCACTATGGCTACACCTTC.

CDR3: CASSQIEGLAGEQFF. As DNA, the CDR3 is TGTGCCAGCTCCCAAATAGAGGGACTAGCGGGAGAGCAGTTCTTC. The rearrangement links TRBV18 to TRBJ2-1; TRBD2 matches 13 bases. V lost 6 bases to trimming and J lost 10 bases; unmatched junction nucleotides: 9. This CDR3 is 15 amino acids long. CDR1 and CDR2 from the germline V gene are KGHSH and LQKENI.

The chain has TRBV6-5 and TRBJ1-6; D perhaps matches TRBD1 (6 bases). Germline V gene data show CDR1 as MNHEY and CDR2 as SVGAGI. The CDR3 extends over 12 amino acids. V gave up 7 bases and J gave up 7 bases, with 8 bases separating them. The CDR3 sequence is CASKRGNSPLHF. In DNA, the CDR3 is TGTGCCAGCAAGAGGGGGAATTCACCCCTCCACTTT.

The gene calls are TRBV7-9 and TRBJ2-3; 12 bases line up with TRBD2. The CDR3 sequence is 15 residues long. V lost 4 bases, J lost 4 bases, and 3 bases stayed unmatched. Germline loops: CDR1 SEHNR, CDR2 FQNEAQ (reference sequence). CDR3 DNA sequence: TGTGCCAGCAGCTCTAGCGGGAGGGACCCAGATACGCAGTATTTT. Protein product: CASSSSGRDPDTQYF.

The CDR3 sequence is CASRQTLAGGTYEQYF. The CDR3 DNA is TGTGCCAGCAGACAAACACTAGCGGGAGGGACCTACGAGCAGTACTTC. The chain links TRBV6-6 to TRBJ2-7; 13 nucleotides align to TRBD2. The CDR3 runs to 16 residues. The ends lost 6 bases at V and 2 bases at J; junction bases unmatched: 7. Germline V gene lookup returns CDR1 MNHNY and CDR2 SVGAGI (reference sequence).

This chain joins TRBV6-6 and TRBJ1-1; the D is unclear. This CDR3 comprises 11 residues. Trimming took 6 bases from V and 4 from J, leaving 6 bases between them. CDR1 and CDR2 from the germline V gene are MNHNY and SVGAGI (reference sequence). The CDR3, as DNA: TGTGCCAGCAGCCTACGCACTGAAGCTTTCTTT. Amino acids: CASSLRTEAFF.

This chain links TRBV5-1 with TRBJ1-6; TRBD1 agrees at 7 bases. The CDR3 totals 14 residues. Germline assignment: CDR1 SGHRS and CDR2 YFSETQ. V trimming: 7 bases; J trimming: 5 bases; junction bases outside the gene matches: 6. For the CDR3, the DNA is TGCGCCAGCCACATCACAGGGGATAATTCACCCCTCCACTTT. Amino acids: CASHITGDNSPLHF. The full variable domain, with the rest looked up from reference TRBV5-1 and TRBJ1-6, is KAGVTQTPRYLIKTRGQQVTLSCSPISGHRSVSWYQQTPGQGLQFLFEYFSETQRNKGNFPGRFSGRQFSNSRSEMNVSTLELGDSALYLCASHITGDNSPLHFGNGTRLTVT.

This chain connects TRBV9 to TRBJ1-6; tentatively, D is TRBD1 (5 bases). Germline V CDR1 and CDR2: SGDLS, YYNGEE. The CDR3 is 14 residues long. The V end lost 0 bases, the J end lost 7 bases, and 8 bases lay between the germline ends. CDR3 loop: CASSVGNRNSPLHF. CDR3 nucleotides: TGTGCCAGCAGCGTAGGGAACAGGAATTCACCCCTCCACTTT.

The rearrangement links TRBV5-1 to TRBJ2-7; a weak D match, TRBD1 (6 bases). Germline V gene data show CDR1 as SGHRS and CDR2 as YFSETQ. This CDR3 contains 14 residues. V was trimmed by 5 bases and J by 3 bases, leaving 15 bases between them. CDR3: CASRTPGQNYEQYF. CDR3 sequence (DNA): TGCGCCAGCAGAACCCCGGGACAAAACTACGAGCAGTACTTC.

This clone was recorded a few times. The rearrangement joins TRBV28 to TRBJ2-2; 9 bases agree with TRBD1. V lost 10 bases and J lost 4; bases outside the gene matches: 10. The CDR3 totals 15 residues. Germline lookup yields CDR1 MDHEN and CDR2 SYDVKM. In nucleotides, the CDR3 is TGTGCCACACCCGATGACAGGGGGGTCACCGGGGAGCTGTTTTTT. Translating it yields CATPDDRGVTGELFF.

The J gene is TRBJ1-5, the V gene TRBV2, with a weak D call TRBD1 (6 bases). The germline gives CDR1 SNHLY, CDR2 FYNNEI. Between the trimmed V and J ends, which lost 6 bases and 5 bases, there was a span of 14 bases. This CDR3 region has 14 residues. As DNA, the CDR3 is TGTGCCAGCAGCGTTGGGACACGAGATCAGCCCCAGCATTTT. This sequence encodes CASSVGTRDQPQHF. Drawing the rest from reference TRBV2 and TRBJ1-5, the complete variable domain is EPEVTQTPSHQVTQMGQEVILRCVPISNHLYFYWYRQILGQKVEFLVSFYNNEISEKSEIFDDQFSVERPDGSNFTLKIRSTKLEDSAMYFCASSVGTRDQPQHFGDGTRLSIL.

V is TRBV5-4 and J is TRBJ2-5; 11 bases line up with TRBD2. The CDR3 is 16 residues long. V gave up 3 bases and J gave up 0 bases; unmatched junction bases: 4. CDR1 and CDR2 from the germline V gene are SGHNT and YYREEE (reference sequence). CDR3 region: CASSSPTSGNQETQYF. DNA of the CDR3: TGTGCCAGCAGCTCCCCGACTAGCGGGAACCAAGAGACCCAGTACTTC.

The chain employs TRBV3-1 (or the pseudogene TRBV3-2) and TRBJ1-6; the D is unclear. Trimming took 3 bases from V and 8 from J, leaving 8 bases between them. This CDR3 region has 13 residues. Per germline, CDR1 LGHDT and CDR2 YNNKEL (reference sequence). CDR3 loop: CASSHNPDSPLHF. The CDR3 DNA is TGTGCCAGCAGCCATAACCCAGATTCACCCCTCCACTTT.

This sequence joins TRBV29-1 and TRBJ2-3; D is uncertain. The length of the CDR3 is 10 residues. Germline V gene lookup returns CDR1 SQVTM and CDR2 ANQGSEA. CDR3: CTTITDTQYF. CDR3 in DNA: TGCACCACAATCACAGATACGCAGTATTTT.

The genes are TRBV5-1 and TRBJ2-7; TRBD2 matches 10 bases. Germline V gives CDR1 SGHRS, CDR2 YFSETQ. The CDR3 covers 15 residues. J gave up 5 bases and V 4 bases, and 9 bases lay outside the gene matches. This chain's CDR3 is CASSPQRLAGDEQYF. The CDR3 DNA sequence: TGCGCCAGCAGCCCACAAAGGCTAGCGGGAGACGAGCAGTACTTC.

The rearrangement uses TRBV15 and TRBJ2-1; 9 bases match TRBD1. The junction had 18 bases not matched to a gene; V was cut back by 5 bases and J by 10 bases. The CDR3 spans 17 residues. Germline CDR1 is LNHNV and CDR2 is YYDKDF (reference sequence). CDR3 protein: CATSRVGQGFRGGEQFF. CDR3 sequence (DNA): TGTGCCACCAGCCGCGTAGGACAGGGGTTTCGCGGGGGCGAGCAGTTCTTC.

This chain uses TRBV7-8 with TRBJ2-7; D may be TRBD1 (6 bases). Germline CDR1 reads SGHVS; CDR2 reads FQNEAQ. V lost 4 bases to trimming and J lost 2 bases, with 9 bases between them. This CDR3 spans 13 amino acids. The CDR3 region is CASSYGTTYEQYF. For the CDR3, the DNA is TGTGCCAGCAGCTACGGGACAACCTACGAGCAGTACTTC.